This paragraph covers one T cell receptor beta chain sequence. What it recognizes is unknown. This sample stems from a study of healthy donors' naive CD4 and CD8 T cells. Study-level points and caveats: Reportedly, most V and J gene segments showed naive CD4+ versus CD8+ bias.

A linear amplification protocol produced the TCR libraries from approximately 460 ng of total RNA. TCRdb reprocessed the reads with MiXCR, giving one entry per CDR3 protein. The sample has about 180,000 distinct CDR3 sequences; 74% are singletons. Per germline, CDR1 DFQATT and CDR2 SNEGSKA (reference sequence). This CDR3 has 12 residues. Trimming stripped 0 bases from V and 5 bases from J, with 8 bases between. The source of this sequence is a pool of human donors in good health; the sample pools cells from several healthy donors. The sequenced sample consisted of naive CD4+ and CD8+ T cells sorted from blood, pooled from several donors. V usage is TRBV20-1 and J usage is TRBJ2-7; D gene unclear. The CDR3 DNA sequence: TGCAGTGCTAGAGATCTAGGGAACGAGCAGTACTTC. It specifies CSARDLGNEQYF.